The clone carrying this TCR beta chain was detected only a few times. What it recognizes is unknown. This sample is part of a study of T-cell reconstitution after alpha-beta-depleted transplantation in children. During its preparation, the TCRbeta library received unique molecular identifiers. TCRdb re-called the PCR reads with MiXCR, one entry per CDR3 protein. The table has about 500,000 distinct CDR3 sequences, more than 9.5% seen once. The study, taken as a whole, reports: Expanded graft clones numbering several hundred reportedly gave rise to alpha-beta T cells about two months after transplant. Newly produced T cells mostly accounted for T-cell counts and diversity one year post-transplant.

Germline V gives CDR1 DFQATT, CDR2 SNEGSKA (reference sequence). This CDR3 contains 14 residues. V lost 4 bases to trimming and J lost 0 bases, with 10 bases between them. The sample in question was PBMCs, mostly from graft donor cells, obtained 180 days after TCRalphabeta/CD19-depleted stem cell transplant. The rearrangement links TRBV20-1 to TRBJ2-1, with D unresolved. The receptor was isolated from a female patient aged 2-15 years who had a stem cell transplant for aplastic anemia, so the T cells may come from the graft donor. CDR3 sequence: CSAIRLGSYNEQFF. In DNA form, the CDR3 reads TGCAGTGCTATAAGACTGGGCTCCTACAATGAGCAGTTCTTC.